The rows below give T cell receptor beta chains drawn from one sample of a study of blood T cell repertoires in COVID-19. The protocol was immunoSEQ multiplex PCR, while the TCRdb copy is restricted to in-frame clones and leaves out a portion. The top ten clones hold roughly 7.8% of a sample with some 200,000 clones, about three quarters of them seen once. Specimen: peripheral blood. Receptors originate from a woman aged 45-65 years with active or convalescent COVID-19. The CDR3 runs from the conserved cysteine through the conserved F or W. A D gene is named only where the DNA matches it firmly. Some rows have no size entry. The others give once, few or many, or a class for an expanded clone.

V: TRBV5-4; J: TRBJ2-5; D: TRBD1; size: .; length: 12; DNA: TGTGCCAGCAGCTTGGGGACAGGGCCAACCCACTTC; CDR3: CASSLGTGPTHF
V: TRBV6-2/TRBV6-3; J: TRBJ2-7; D: .; size: .; length: 14; DNA: TGTGCCAGCAGTTTCTCCCGGACGGAGGGGGAGCAGTACTTC; CDR3: CASSFSRTEGEQYF
V: TRBV12-3/TRBV12-4; J: TRBJ2-1; D: .; size: .; length: 13; DNA: TGTGCCAGCAGGTCGGGGGTTTACAATGAGCAGTTCTTC; CDR3: CASRSGVYNEQFF
V: TRBV6-6; J: TRBJ2-7; D: TRBD1; size: .; length: 12; DNA: TGTGCCAGCAGGGCGGACAGGAACGAGCAGTACTTC; CDR3: CASRADRNEQYF
V: TRBV23-1; J: TRBJ1-4; D: .; size: .; length: 15; DNA: TGCGCCAGCAGTCAATCTCGGCAGGGTGGCGAAAAACTGTTTTTT; CDR3: CASSQSRQGGEKLFF
V: TRBV29-1; J: TRBJ1-3; D: TRBD1; size: .; length: 17; DNA: TGCAGCGCCCGGGACAGGGAGGGGTATAACTCTGGAAACACCATATATTTT; CDR3: CSARDREGYNSGNTIYF
V: TRBV10-3; J: TRBJ2-6; D: .; size: .; length: 20; DNA: TGTGCCATCAGTGGTAATTCCAGGACGGGAAGCATGTCTGGGGCCAACGTCCTGACTTTC; CDR3: CAISGNSRTGSMSGANVLTF
V: TRBV18; J: TRBJ1-1; D: TRBD1; size: .; length: 14; DNA: TGTGCCAGCTCACCAGGACAGGGGGGCACTGAAGCTTTCTTT; CDR3: CASSPGQGGTEAFF
V: TRBV30; J: TRBJ1-2; D: TRBD1; size: .; length: 14; DNA: TGTGCCTGGAGTACGACAGGGCAAGTCTATGGCTACACCTTC; CDR3: CAWSTTGQVYGYTF
V: TRBV27; J: TRBJ1-4; D: TRBD1; size: .; length: 14; DNA: TGTGCCAGCAGTCGTGACAGGGTTGAGGAAAAACTGTTTTTT; CDR3: CASSRDRVEEKLFF
V: TRBV6-5; J: TRBJ1-6; D: TRBD1; size: .; length: 14; DNA: TGTGCCAGCAGTTCCGGGACAGGGCCTTCACCCCTCCACTTT; CDR3: CASSSGTGPSPLHF
V: TRBV7-2; J: TRBJ1-1; D: TRBD1; size: once; length: 15; DNA: TGTGCCAGCAGCCAAGGCGGACAGGGCTGGACTGAAGCTTTCTTT; CDR3: CASSQGGQGWTEAFF
V: TRBV30; J: TRBJ1-2; D: .; size: .; length: 14; DNA: TGTGCCTGGAGCCCAATCCGGGATTTGAGAGGCTACACCTTC; CDR3: CAWSPIRDLRGYTF
V: TRBV7-9; J: TRBJ1-4; D: TRBD1; size: .; length: 17; DNA: TGTGCCAGCAGTTCGGACAGGGGGTTACCGTCTAATGAAAAACTGTTTTTT; CDR3: CASSSDRGLPSNEKLFF
V: TRBV7-6; J: TRBJ2-7; D: TRBD1; size: .; length: 17; DNA: TGTGCCAGCAGCTTAGGGGGGGGGACAGGGAGCTCCTACGAGCAGTACTTC; CDR3: CASSLGGGTGSSYEQYF
V: TRBV28; J: TRBJ2-4; D: .; size: .; length: 14; DNA: TGTGCCAGCAGTTTAGAGGTAGCCAAAAACATTCAGTACTTC; CDR3: CASSLEVAKNIQYF
V: TRBV9; J: TRBJ1-2; D: .; size: many; length: 15; DNA: TGTGCCAGCAGCGTAAGCGGCGGCGAAATTTATGGCTACACCTTC; CDR3: CASSVSGGEIYGYTF
V: TRBV7-9; J: TRBJ1-2; D: TRBD1; size: .; length: 15; DNA: TGTGCCAGCAGCCTCCGGGACAGGGAAATGGCTGGCTACACCTTC; CDR3: CASSLRDREMAGYTF
V: TRBV6-5; J: TRBJ1-1; D: .; size: .; length: 16; DNA: TGTGCCAGCAGTTACGGTAGGGGTGGCTGGGACACTGAAGCTTTCTTT; CDR3: CASSYGRGGWDTEAFF
V: TRBV7-3; J: TRBJ2-1; D: TRBD2; size: .; length: 16; DNA: TGTGCCAGCAGCTCGGGGACTAGCGGGAGGTACCGCGAGCAGTTCTTC; CDR3: CASSSGTSGRYREQFF
V: TRBV4-1; J: TRBJ2-7; D: TRBD2; size: .; length: 15; DNA: TGCGCCAGCAGCCAAGATCCAGCGGGATTGGACGAGCAGTACTTC; CDR3: CASSQDPAGLDEQYF
V: TRBV6-6; J: TRBJ1-2; D: TRBD1; size: .; length: 15; DNA: TGTGCCAGCACCCTAGGGGCGGACAGGGAGGTAGGCTACACCTTC; CDR3: CASTLGADREVGYTF
V: TRBV2; J: TRBJ1-2; D: .; size: .; length: 15; DNA: TGTGCCAGCAAGCAGGGGAGGGGGGCTAACTATGGCTACACCTTC; CDR3: CASKQGRGANYGYTF
V: TRBV19; J: TRBJ1-1; D: TRBD1; size: .; length: 14; DNA: TGTGCCAGTAGTACGGACAGGGACAACACTGAAGCTTTCTTT; CDR3: CASSTDRDNTEAFF
V: TRBV28; J: TRBJ1-4; D: TRBD1; size: .; length: 12; DNA: TGTGCCAGCGGGAACAGGGGGGAAAAACTGTTTTTT; CDR3: CASGNRGEKLFF
V: TRBV7-2; J: TRBJ2-5; D: TRBD2; size: .; length: 14; DNA: TGTGCCAGCAGCCCCAATGGACTAGCGGAGACCCAGTACTTC; CDR3: CASSPNGLAETQYF
V: TRBV30; J: TRBJ1-5; D: .; size: .; length: 13; DNA: TGTGCCTGGAGAGGACAAAACGGGGGGCCCCAGCATTTT; CDR3: CAWRGQNGGPQHF
V: TRBV19; J: TRBJ2-7; D: TRBD2; size: .; length: 15; DNA: TGTGCCAGTAGTATTGGGACTAGCGGGAGCTACGAGCAGTACTTC; CDR3: CASSIGTSGSYEQYF
V: TRBV4-3; J: TRBJ2-1; D: TRBD2; size: .; length: 18; DNA: TGCGCCAGCAGCCAAGATCCCCTCGGACTAGCGGACAACAATGAGCAGTTCTTC; CDR3: CASSQDPLGLADNNEQFF
V: TRBV5-4; J: TRBJ2-1; D: TRBD2; size: .; length: 16; DNA: TGTGCCAGCAGCTTAGCTAGCGGGGCGGCGGGCAATGAGCAGTTCTTC; CDR3: CASSLASGAAGNEQFF
V: TRBV27; J: TRBJ2-7; D: TRBD2; size: .; length: 14; DNA: TGTGCCAGCAGCCAAGCGGGAGGGTCTACCGAGCAGTACTTC; CDR3: CASSQAGGSTEQYF
V: TRBV2; J: TRBJ2-1; D: .; size: .; length: 11; DNA: TGTGCCAGCAGTTTAGCTGGTGAGCAGTTCTTC; CDR3: CASSLAGEQFF
V: TRBV24-1; J: TRBJ1-5; D: .; size: .; length: 16; DNA: TGTGCCACCAGTGATGGTACAGGGCCGGGCAATCAGCCCCAGCATTTT; CDR3: CATSDGTGPGNQPQHF
V: TRBV29-1; J: TRBJ1-4; D: TRBD1; size: .; length: 11; DNA: TGCAGTGGGACAGTGAATGAAAAACTGTTTTTT; CDR3: CSGTVNEKLFF
V: TRBV3-1/TRBV3-2; J: TRBJ2-5; D: .; size: .; length: 16; DNA: TGTGCCAGCAGCCAAGATTGGGCTAGCCTAGGAGAGACCCAGTACTTC; CDR3: CASSQDWASLGETQYF
V: TRBV9; J: TRBJ1-4; D: .; size: .; length: 14; DNA: TGTGCCAGCAGCGTGTTCTTCCGGTGTGAAAAACTGTTTTTT; CDR3: CASSVFFRCEKLFF
V: TRBV12-3/TRBV12-4; J: TRBJ2-3; D: .; size: few; length: 12; DNA: TGTGCCAGCAGTTTTCATCTAGGTTCGCAGTATTTT; CDR3: CASSFHLGSQYF
V: TRBV6-5; J: TRBJ2-6; D: .; size: .; length: 13; DNA: TGTGCCAGCAGTTACAAGACTTTCAACGTCCTGACTTTC; CDR3: CASSYKTFNVLTF
V: TRBV7-2; J: TRBJ1-2; D: TRBD1; size: .; length: 15; DNA: TGTGCCAGCAGCTTAGAGGGACAGGGTCGGTATGGCTACACCTTC; CDR3: CASSLEGQGRYGYTF
V: TRBV5-1; J: TRBJ1-2; D: .; size: .; length: 15; DNA: TGCGCCAGCAGCTTGTCGCCGGCGGAGAACTATGGCTACACCTTC; CDR3: CASSLSPAENYGYTF
V: TRBV6-2/TRBV6-3; J: TRBJ2-7; D: .; size: .; length: 12; DNA: TGTGCCAGCAGTGTCCTCGGTTACGAGCAGTACTTC; CDR3: CASSVLGYEQYF
V: TRBV15; J: TRBJ2-3; D: .; size: .; length: 14; DNA: TGTGCCACGTCCGGGCGGGGCCAGGGAGATACGCAGTATTTT; CDR3: CATSGRGQGDTQYF
V: TRBV5-1; J: TRBJ1-2; D: .; size: many; length: 15; DNA: TGCGCCAGCAGCTTTACAGGGAACGAAAACTATGGCTACACCTTC; CDR3: CASSFTGNENYGYTF